The source of this T cell receptor (beta chain) is a study of blood T cell repertoires in COVID-19. Overall study: Acute and convalescent COVID-19 specimens originated in the United States, Italy and Spain. The cDNA or gDNA used as material had been derived from T cells, B-cell-depleted T cells, or PBMCs.

The germline CDR1 and CDR2 sequences are SGHRS and YFSETQ. The CDR3 is 12 residues long. Trimming cost V 7 bases and J 7 bases, with 11 bases left between them. Original analysis: Amplification of reference gene primers was used by the study to estimate nucleated cell counts. The protocol was immunoSEQ multiplex PCR, while the TCRdb copy is restricted to in-frame clones and leaves out a portion. That table furnishes V, J and clone size, whereas the DNA furnished D and trimming. This sample yields 130,000 or so clones, of which 80% to 90% are seen a single time; less than 30% belongs to the top ten. V gene TRBV5-1 combines with J gene TRBJ2-2; D gene ambiguous. Material for sequencing was peripheral blood. This clonotype originated in a man in his 70s with active or convalescent COVID-19. CDR3 nucleotides: TGCGCCAGCTCCCGCCAGGACGGGGAGCTGTTTTTT. Encoded protein: CASSRQDGELFF.